This T cell receptor beta chain derives from a study of cytomegalovirus exposure and HLA in healthy donors. Germline V gives CDR1 SGHRS, CDR2 YFSETQ. CDR3 length: 14 amino acids. V lost 3 bases, J lost 5 bases, and 14 bases lay in between. In the PCR, 60 Vbeta and 13 Jbeta primers were used. Repertoires were generated with immunoSEQ multiplex PCR, while TCRdb's copy carries only in-frame clones and drops some. Among about 230,000 clones, over 65% were seen once, and the ten largest hold roughly 2.6%. The clonotype was recovered from a woman between 55 and 75 years old in good health and CMV-seropositive. J is TRBJ1-2 and V is TRBV5-1, with D perhaps TRBD1 (6 bases). Sequenced sample: PBMCs. The CDR3 DNA sequence: TGCGCCAGCAGCTCCCAAAAGGGGGGGTATGGCTACACCTTC. Protein: CASSSQKGGYGYTF.